These T cell receptor beta chains were read from a single sample in a study of shared T cell receptors in the human thymus. Only in-frame clones appear in the TCRdb table, and some are missing; sequencing was by immunoSEQ multiplex PCR. The table shows 720,000 or so clones, with over 75% occurring only once. The sample also formed part of further work on human thymus T cells.

The sample taken for sequencing was thymocytes. Receptors were obtained from a girl under three years old with a congenital heart defect. Each CDR3 is given with its conserved first and last residue. The order of the fields is clone size, D gene, J gene, V gene, CDR3 DNA, CDR3 protein. A D gene is named only where the DNA matches it firmly. Expanded clones are given a class, and other clones once, few, many or no size at all.

-,TRBD2,TRBJ2-2,TRBV4-3,TGCGCCAGCAGCCAAGAGGGTGCGGGGGGGAACACCGGGGAGCTGTTTTTT,CASSQEGAGGNTGELFF
-,-,TRBJ1-1,TRBV5-5,TGTGCCAGCAGCCGGAACAAACGGAACGGTCGGACACTGAACACTGAAGCTTTCTTT,CASSRNKRNGRTLNTEAFF
-,-,TRBJ1-1,TRBV7-7,TGTGCTAGCAGCCCATATTCGGGTCCAGGGCACGTATTGGACACTGAAGCTTTCTTT,CASSPYSGPGHVLDTEAFF
once,-,TRBJ2-3,TRBV28,TGTGCCAGCAGTCCCCAGACAGACACAGATACGCAGTATTTT,CASSPQTDTDTQYF
-,-,TRBJ2-7,TRBV27,TGTGCCAGCAGTCCCCGGGGTCGCGAGCAGTACTTC,CASSPRGREQYF
-,-,TRBJ2-2,TRBV4-3,TGCGCCAGCAGCCAAGATCCGAGGAACACCGGGGAGCTGTTTTTT,CASSQDPRNTGELFF
once,-,TRBJ2-7,TRBV5-1,TGCGCCAGCAGCTTGTCGGGGGCGGGGGACGAGCAGTACTTC,CASSLSGAGDEQYF
-,TRBD2,TRBJ2-1,TRBV12-5,TGTGCTAGTGGTTTGGTACTAGCGGGGGGCCCAGTAACCTACAATGAGCAGTTCTTC,CASGLVLAGGPVTYNEQFF
-,-,TRBJ1-2,TRBV10-2,TGCGCCAGCTGGGGGGAAATCTCCTATGGCTACACCTTC,CASWGEISYGYTF
-,-,TRBJ2-2,TRBV5-6,TGTGCCAGCAGCTTTAGCCGACAAGGAGGCACCGGGGAGCTGTTTTTT,CASSFSRQGGTGELFF
-,TRBD1,TRBJ2-7,TRBV27,TGTGCCAGCAGTTACCGGACAGGGGTCTACGAGCAGTACTTC,CASSYRTGVYEQYF
-,TRBD2,TRBJ2-7,TRBV10-3,TGTGCCATCATGAGGGAACTAGCGGGGGCACCCTACGAGCAGTACTTC,CAIMRELAGAPYEQYF
-,-,TRBJ2-7,TRBV5-4,TGTGCCAGCAGCTTGGGGGCCTCCTACGAGCAGTACTTC,CASSLGASYEQYF
-,-,TRBJ2-1,TRBV15,TGTGCCACCAGCAGAGAGTATAGCTCCTACAATGAGCAGTTCTTC,CATSREYSSYNEQFF
-,-,TRBJ2-5,TRBV25-1,TGTGCCAGCAGCCCCCTGAGGCCAACCCTCCAAGAGACCCAGTACTTC,CASSPLRPTLQETQYF
-,-,TRBJ2-6,TRBV10-3,TGTGCCATCAGCCCCTCTTCTGGGGCCAACGTCCTGACTTTC,CAISPSSGANVLTF
-,-,TRBJ2-1,TRBV4-2,TGTGCCAGCAGCCCCCGCCCCGGGGGGCCTGGCAATGAGCAGTTCTTC,CASSPRPGGPGNEQFF
-,-,TRBJ2-5,TRBV5-1,TGCGCCAGCAGCTGGGAGAGGGTCTCGGAGACCCAGTACTTC,CASSWERVSETQYF